Listed below are T cell receptor beta chains from one sample, sequenced in a study of blood T cells in healthy people across ages. MiXCR, applied by TCRdb to the 5' RACE reads, yields one record per CDR3 protein. The data contain 600,000 to 1,000,000 distinct CDR3 sequences, roughly 25% of them singletons. These data were also reused for a study on T cells of mothers and their children.

The sample consisted of blood. These receptors all stem from a boy between 5 and 17 years old in good health. CDR3s include the opening cysteine and the closing phenylalanine or tryptophan. D genes are given only for firm matches. Size is omitted from some rows. Given values are once, few, many or a class for expanded clones.

j_call cdr3_length v_call clone_size d_call cdr3_nt cdr3_aa
TRBJ1-2 14 TRBV4-3 few . TGCGCCAGCAGCCGCCTACGGGGGCCCAATGGCTACACCTTC CASSRLRGPNGYTF
TRBJ2-5 12 TRBV6-5 few . TGTGCCAGCAGCCCCACTAGGGCGAGGGAGTACTTC CASSPTRAREYF
TRBJ2-1 13 TRBV27 few . TGTGCCAGCAGTTTATTCGCCGGCAATGAGCAGTTCTTC CASSLFAGNEQFF
TRBJ1-1 15 TRBV4-1 few TRBD1 TGCGCCAGCAGTCCCGAAGGGCAGGGGGGCACTGAAGCTTTCTTT CASSPEGQGGTEAFF
TRBJ1-1 15 TRBV4-3 few . TGCGCCAGCAGCCACCCGGGCCCCGGAGGCTCTGAAGCTTTCTTT CASSHPGPGGSEAFF
TRBJ2-5 17 TRBV24-1 . TRBD1 TGTGCCACCAGTGACCGGGGACAGGGCGAGTCACGGGAGACCCAGTACTTC CATSDRGQGESRETQYF
TRBJ1-1 17 TRBV29-1 . . TGCAGCGTTGAAGATCTGGGGGCCCTAACCATGAACACTGAAGCTTTCTTT CSVEDLGALTMNTEAFF
TRBJ2-7 16 TRBV5-6 . . TGTGCCAGCAGCTTGTTGGAGGGGCAGGGAGGCTACGAGCAGTACTTC CASSLLEGQGGYEQYF
TRBJ2-3 17 TRBV7-2 few . TGTGCCAGCAGCCAAAGGGCCCAGGGTCTGTACACAGATACGCAGTATTTT CASSQRAQGLYTDTQYF
TRBJ2-1 17 TRBV4-2 . TRBD2 TGTGCCAGCAGCCAAGTAACTAGCGTTAGCTCCTACAATGAGCAGTTCTTC CASSQVTSVSSYNEQFF
TRBJ2-5 12 TRBV7-9 few . TGTGCCAGCACCCACAAGGAGGAGACCCAGTACTTC CASTHKEETQYF
TRBJ2-5 14 TRBV7-9 . . TGTGCCAGCAGCACTTTAGTTAGGACAGAGACCCAGTACTTC CASSTLVRTETQYF
TRBJ2-7 16 TRBV6-2/TRBV6-3 . . TGTGCCAGCAGTTATTTGACAGCTCCAGCCCCCTACGAGCAGTACTTC CASSYLTAPAPYEQYF
TRBJ1-6 16 TRBV27 few . TGTGCCAGCAGCTCCAGGGTGAACTCCTATAATTCACCCCTCCACTTT CASSSRVNSYNSPLHF
TRBJ2-2 14 TRBV4-1 . TRBD2 TGCGCCAGCAGCCAAACGGGGGGCACCGGGGAGCTGTTTTTT CASSQTGGTGELFF
TRBJ2-2 16 TRBV9 . . TGTGCCAGCAGCGCCGGGGGGCAAGCGAACACCGGGGAGCTGTTTTTT CASSAGGQANTGELFF
TRBJ1-6 17 TRBV2 few . TGTGCCAGCAGCCACTTCCAGACGACAGGACGGAATTCACCCCTCCACTTT CASSHFQTTGRNSPLHF
TRBJ2-7 15 TRBV11-2 many . TGTGCCAGCAGCTTAGAGGCTCAGGGAGCCTACGAGCAGTACTTC CASSLEAQGAYEQYF
TRBJ2-7 16 TRBV5-1 . TRBD1 TGCGCCAGCAGCCTCCTACCGGGACAGGCAATATACGAGCAGTACTTC CASSLLPGQAIYEQYF
TRBJ2-1 18 TRBV4-1 . TRBD1 TGCGCCAGCAGCCAGGCTTACCCCGGACAGGGGGCTTACAATGAGCAGTTCTTC CASSQAYPGQGAYNEQFF
TRBJ2-3 15 TRBV7-3 . . TGTGCCAGCAGCCCGGGACGACGACTCACAGATACGCAGTATTTT CASSPGRRLTDTQYF
TRBJ2-3 16 TRBV20-1 few TRBD2 TGCAGTGCTAGAGATGGGGGGGGGAATTTGGCAGATACGCAGTATTTT CSARDGGGNLADTQYF
TRBJ1-1 14 TRBV6-2/TRBV6-3 . . TGTGCCAGCAGTTTTCAAAATTCGAACACTGAAGCTTTCTTT CASSFQNSNTEAFF
TRBJ2-7 17 TRBV7-6 few . TGTGCCAGCAGCTTAGAGGGTGCGGGACTCCCTGCCTACGAGCAGTACTTC CASSLEGAGLPAYEQYF
TRBJ2-2 15 TRBV6-6 . . TGTGCCAGCAGTTCCGTTGAACCGAACACCGGGGAGCTGTTTTTT CASSSVEPNTGELFF
TRBJ2-2 15 TRBV6-4 few . TGTGCCAGCAGTGAGACGGTATCGAACACCGGGGAGCTGTTTTTT CASSETVSNTGELFF
TRBJ1-1 12 TRBV29-1 few . TGCAGCGTTGAAACGGGGAACACTGAAGCTTTCTTT CSVETGNTEAFF
TRBJ1-4 15 TRBV7-8 few TRBD1 TGTGCCAGCAGCTTAAGGACAGGTCAGGATGAAAAACTGTTTTTT CASSLRTGQDEKLFF
TRBJ1-4 16 TRBV5-1 . TRBD1 TGCGCCAGCAGCGCCCCGGACAGGGGGCGAAATGAAAAACTGTTTTTT CASSAPDRGRNEKLFF
TRBJ2-5 18 TRBV5-1 few TRBD1 TGCGCCAGCAGCTTTGGAAATATAGGACAGGGGGCTGGAGAGACCCAGTACTTC CASSFGNIGQGAGETQYF
TRBJ2-7 12 TRBV7-6 . . TGTGCCAGCAGCTTAGATCCTGACGAGCAGTACTTC CASSLDPDEQYF
TRBJ2-5 13 TRBV12-3/TRBV12-4 . . TGTGCCACTAGGGGGAAGGGACAAGAGACCCAGTACTTC CATRGKGQETQYF
TRBJ1-2 13 TRBV7-9 . . TGTGCCAGCAGCTTAGGACCGGTTGGGGGCTACACCTTC CASSLGPVGGYTF
TRBJ2-5 15 TRBV4-3 . TRBD2 TGCGCCAGCAGCCACGGGACTAGCGACCAAGAGACCCAGTACTTC CASSHGTSDQETQYF
TRBJ1-5 16 TRBV28 . TRBD1 TGTGCCAGCAGTCCCGAACCGACAGGGTTGGGACAGCCCCAGCATTTT CASSPEPTGLGQPQHF
TRBJ2-1 16 TRBV15 . TRBD2 TGTGCCACCAGCAGAGACTTGCTAGCGGGAGGGGGTGAGCAGTTCTTC CATSRDLLAGGGEQFF
TRBJ2-4 15 TRBV7-9 few . TGTGCCAGCAGCTTTACTAGAGAGATCAAAAACATTCAGTACTTC CASSFTREIKNIQYF
TRBJ2-1 15 TRBV27 . . TGTGCCAGCAGTCCCGGAAGGGGGGCCTACAATGAGCAGTTCTTC CASSPGRGAYNEQFF
TRBJ1-4 15 TRBV4-3 . . TGCGCCAGCAGCCAAGATCCCAGAGATAATGAAAAACTGTTTTTT CASSQDPRDNEKLFF
TRBJ2-1 15 TRBV28 . . TGTGCCAGCAGTTTCGCCGGGGGGCGACTTGATGAGCAGTTCTTC CASSFAGGRLDEQFF
TRBJ1-2 14 TRBV2 . . TGTGCCAGCAGTGAATTCGTCCCGGGAGACGGCTACACCTTC CASSEFVPGDGYTF
TRBJ2-7 16 TRBV6-2/TRBV6-3 . . TGTGCCAGCAGTTACCTCGGGACACTTACGATCTACGAGCAGTACTTC CASSYLGTLTIYEQYF
TRBJ2-5 16 TRBV7-9 . . TGTGCCAGCAGCTTAGTCGGATTAGGGAGGACAGAGACCCAGTACTTC CASSLVGLGRTETQYF
TRBJ2-4 14 TRBV12-3/TRBV12-4 few . TGTGCCAGCAGTTTAGGAGACATCAAAAACATTCAGTACTTC CASSLGDIKNIQYF
TRBJ2-2 18 TRBV4-3 . . TGCGCCAGCAGCCAACTTTTGATCAGGGGAGGATGGGACGGGGAGCTGTTTTTT CASSQLLIRGGWDGELFF
TRBJ2-3 13 TRBV29-1 . . TGCAGCGTTGAAGTTGACGGCTCGGATACGCAGTATTTT CSVEVDGSDTQYF